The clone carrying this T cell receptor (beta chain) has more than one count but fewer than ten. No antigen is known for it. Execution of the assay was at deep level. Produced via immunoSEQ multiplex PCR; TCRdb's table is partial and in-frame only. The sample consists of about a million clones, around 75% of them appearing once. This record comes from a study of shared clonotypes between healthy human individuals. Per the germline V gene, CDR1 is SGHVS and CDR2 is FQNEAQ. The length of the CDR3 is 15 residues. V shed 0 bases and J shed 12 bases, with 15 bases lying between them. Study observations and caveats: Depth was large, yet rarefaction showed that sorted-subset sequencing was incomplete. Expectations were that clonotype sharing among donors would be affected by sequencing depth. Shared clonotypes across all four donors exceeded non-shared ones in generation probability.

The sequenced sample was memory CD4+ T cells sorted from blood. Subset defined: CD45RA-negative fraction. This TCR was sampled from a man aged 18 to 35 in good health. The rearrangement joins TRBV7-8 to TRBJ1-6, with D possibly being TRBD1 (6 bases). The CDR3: CASSLAGGREGPLHF. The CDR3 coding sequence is TGTGCCAGCAGCTTAGCTGGGGGCAGAGAGGGACCCCTCCACTTT. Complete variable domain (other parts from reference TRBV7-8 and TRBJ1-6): GAGVSQSPRYKVAKRGQDVALRCDPISGHVSLFWYQQALGQGPEFLTYFQNEAQLDKSGLPSDRFFAERPEGSVSTLKIQRTQQEDSAVYLCASSLAGGREGPLHFGNGTRLTVT.